This T cell receptor (beta chain) was identified during a study of T cells after posttransplantation cyclophosphamide. Profiled with immunoSEQ multiplex PCR; TCRdb holds only in-frame clones, not every one. The repertoire holds tens of thousands of clones, with roughly 84% as singletons. CDR1 SGHDN and CDR2 FVKESK come from the germline V gene. Trimming stripped 1 base from V and 5 bases from J, with 6 bases between. The CDR3 sequence is 12 residues long. Sequencing was done on a sample of PBMCs. This receptor was obtained from a man aged 30 to 45 with a blood cancer, CMV-positive, and with a related stem cell donor. The rearrangement joins TRBV14 to TRBJ2-7, with no clear D. The CDR3 DNA reads as TGTGCCAGCAGCCAAGGATACAACGAGCAGTACTTC. It is translated as CASSQGYNEQYF.